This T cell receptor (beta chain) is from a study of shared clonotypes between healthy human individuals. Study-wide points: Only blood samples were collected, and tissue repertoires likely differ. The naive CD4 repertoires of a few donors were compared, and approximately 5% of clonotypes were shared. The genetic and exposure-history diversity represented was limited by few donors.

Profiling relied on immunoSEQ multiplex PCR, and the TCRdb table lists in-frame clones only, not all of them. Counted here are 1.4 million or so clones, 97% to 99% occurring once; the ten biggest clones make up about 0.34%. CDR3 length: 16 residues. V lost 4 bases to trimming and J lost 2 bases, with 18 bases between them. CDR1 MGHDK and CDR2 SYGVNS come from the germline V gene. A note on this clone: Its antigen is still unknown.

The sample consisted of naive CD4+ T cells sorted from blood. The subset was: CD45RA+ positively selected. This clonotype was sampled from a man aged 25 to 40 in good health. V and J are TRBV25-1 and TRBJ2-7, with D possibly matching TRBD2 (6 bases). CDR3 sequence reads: CASSGAEGTKTYEQYF. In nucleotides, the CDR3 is TGTGCCAGCAGTGGGGCGGAGGGCACCAAAACCTACGAGCAGTACTTC.